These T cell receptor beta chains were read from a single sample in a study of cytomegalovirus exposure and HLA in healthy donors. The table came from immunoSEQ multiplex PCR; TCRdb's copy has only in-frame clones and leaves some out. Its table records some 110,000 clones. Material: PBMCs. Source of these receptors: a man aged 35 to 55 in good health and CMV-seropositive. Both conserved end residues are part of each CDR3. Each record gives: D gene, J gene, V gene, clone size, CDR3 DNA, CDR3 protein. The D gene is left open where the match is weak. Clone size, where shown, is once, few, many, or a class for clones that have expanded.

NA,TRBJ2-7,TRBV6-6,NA,TGTGCCAGCAGTTACTTTTACGAGCAGTACTTC,CASSYFYEQYF
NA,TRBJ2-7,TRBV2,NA,TGTGCCAGCATCCCCGGGACAAAAGCCTCCTACGAGCAGTACTTC,CASIPGTKASYEQYF
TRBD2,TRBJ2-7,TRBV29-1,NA,TGCAGCGTTGGAGGCGGGGGGAGGGGAGAGGCGCAGTACTTC,CSVGGGGRGEAQYF
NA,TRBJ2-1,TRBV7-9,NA,TGTGCCAGCAGCTTCCGGGTGTTGTTCTTC,CASSFRVLFF
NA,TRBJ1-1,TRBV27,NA,TGTGCCAGCAGTCGCCGGTACAGGGAATTGAACACTGAAGCTTTCTTT,CASSRRYRELNTEAFF
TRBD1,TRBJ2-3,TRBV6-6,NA,TGTGCCGCGGGACAGGGGGACTATACGCAGTATTTT,CAAGQGDYTQYF
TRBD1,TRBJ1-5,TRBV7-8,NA,TGTGCCAGCAGTACGGGACAGGGCAATCAGCCCCAGCATTTT,CASSTGQGNQPQHF
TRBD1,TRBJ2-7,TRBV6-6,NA,TGTGCCAGCAGTTCCCCGGACAGGGGGACCTACGAGCAGTACTTC,CASSSPDRGTYEQYF
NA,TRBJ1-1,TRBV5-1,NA,TGCGCCAGCAGCGCACAGCAATTAGGGGGCACTGAAGCTTTCTTT,CASSAQQLGGTEAFF
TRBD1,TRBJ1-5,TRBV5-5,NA,TGTGCCAGCAGCCGAACAGGGGAACAGCCCCAGCATTTT,CASSRTGEQPQHF
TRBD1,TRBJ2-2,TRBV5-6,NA,TGTGCCAGCAGCACGGACAGGGGGCTAGGGGAGCTGTTTTTT,CASSTDRGLGELFF
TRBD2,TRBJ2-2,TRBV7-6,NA,TGTGCCAGCAGCGACGGACTAGCGGGACGGACCGGGGAGCTGTTTTTT,CASSDGLAGRTGELFF
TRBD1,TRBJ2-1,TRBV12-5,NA,TGTGCTAGTGGGCAAATGGGGACAGGGGGGAATGAGCAGTTCTTC,CASGQMGTGGNEQFF
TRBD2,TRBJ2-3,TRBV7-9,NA,TGTGCCAGCAGTATGGGACTAGCGGGAGCCCCAGATACGCAGTATTTT,CASSMGLAGAPDTQYF
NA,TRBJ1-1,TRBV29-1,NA,TGCAGCGCCCTTGGGCAGGGAGCTTTCTTT,CSALGQGAFF
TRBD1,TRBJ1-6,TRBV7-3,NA,TGTGCCAGCAGCTTGGGACAGGGAGGTTCACCCCTCCACTTT,CASSLGQGGSPLHF
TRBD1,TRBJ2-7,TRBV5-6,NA,TGTGCCAGCAGCCGGACAGGCTACGAGCAGTACTTC,CASSRTGYEQYF
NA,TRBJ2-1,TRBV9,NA,TGTGCCAGCAGCGTCGAGGGTTTTGAGCAGTTCTTC,CASSVEGFEQFF
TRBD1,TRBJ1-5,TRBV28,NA,TGTGCCAGCAGTTCGTCCCGGGACAGGGCGGGGGCCCAGCATTTT,CASSSSRDRAGAQHF
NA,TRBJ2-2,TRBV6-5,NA,TGTGCCAGGACTAAGCCTCTCGGCGTTCCCGGGGAGCTGTTTTTT,CARTKPLGVPGELFF
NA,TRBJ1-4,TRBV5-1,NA,TGCGCCAGCAGCTTGGGCGGGAGTTTGCAGGAAAAACTGTTTTTT,CASSLGGSLQEKLFF
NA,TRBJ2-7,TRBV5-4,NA,TGTGCCAGCAGCGCAGGGGCGGGGGCCTACGAGCAGTACTTC,CASSAGAGAYEQYF
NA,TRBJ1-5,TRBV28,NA,TGTGCCAGCAGTTTCCGTTTCCAGGGGCTAAATCAGCCCCAGCATTTT,CASSFRFQGLNQPQHF
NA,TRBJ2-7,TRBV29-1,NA,TGCAGCGTTGAAAAGGGGTCGTCAGAAAGTGGCGAGCAGTACTTC,CSVEKGSSESGEQYF
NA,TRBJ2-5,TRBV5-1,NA,TGCGCCAGCAGCTTGGAGAATACTCAAGAGACCCAGTACTTC,CASSLENTQETQYF
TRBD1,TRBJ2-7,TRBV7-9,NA,TGTGCCAGCAGCTTACCTGGACAGGGATCCTACGAGCAGTACTTC,CASSLPGQGSYEQYF
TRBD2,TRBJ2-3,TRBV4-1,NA,TGCGCCAGCAGCTCGTGGACTAGCGGGAGATCCACAGATACGCAGTATTTT,CASSSWTSGRSTDTQYF
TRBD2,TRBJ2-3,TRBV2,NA,TGTGCCAGCATTAGCGGGAGGTACACAGATACGCAGTATTTT,CASISGRYTDTQYF
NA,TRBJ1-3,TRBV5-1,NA,TGCGCCAGCAGCTTAAGTCGGGGGGCGCCGGGAAACACCATATATTTT,CASSLSRGAPGNTIYF
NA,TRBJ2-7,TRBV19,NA,TGTGCCAGTAGTACAGGGGTCGAGCAGTACTTC,CASSTGVEQYF
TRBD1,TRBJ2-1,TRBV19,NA,TGTGCCAGTAGTAGATTCTCACAGGGGAGCTCCTACAATGAGCAGTTCTTC,CASSRFSQGSSYNEQFF
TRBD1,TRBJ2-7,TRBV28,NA,TGTGCCAGCAGTTCGACAGGGTCCTCCTCCGAGCAGTACTTC,CASSSTGSSSEQYF
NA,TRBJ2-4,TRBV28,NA,TGTGCCAGCAGTTTTGGGGGGACAGATCTTGCCAAAAACATTCAGTACTTC,CASSFGGTDLAKNIQYF
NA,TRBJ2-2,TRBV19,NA,TGTGCCGTCAGGAGGACGAACACCGGGGAGCTGTTTTTT,CAVRRTNTGELFF
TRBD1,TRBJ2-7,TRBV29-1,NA,TGCAGCGTTGAAGGGGCACAGGGGAAGGTTTACGAGCAGTACTTC,CSVEGAQGKVYEQYF
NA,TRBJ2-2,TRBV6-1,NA,TGTGCCAGCAGTGTAGTTACCGCCGGGGAGCTGTTTTTT,CASSVVTAGELFF
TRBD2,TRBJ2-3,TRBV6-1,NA,TGTGCCAGCAGTGCTCTAGCGGGAGACGAAGATACGCAGTATTTT,CASSALAGDEDTQYF
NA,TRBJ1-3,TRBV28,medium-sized,TGTGCCAGCAAGAGGGCCCTCGACTCTGGAAACACCATATATTTT,CASKRALDSGNTIYF
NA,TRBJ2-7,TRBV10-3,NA,TGTGCCATCAATGCCCGGACAGAGGACGAGCAGTACTTC,CAINARTEDEQYF
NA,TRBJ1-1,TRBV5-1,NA,TGCGCCAGCAGCACGGGCCAGACAGGAAATATGAACACTGAAGCTTTCTTT,CASSTGQTGNMNTEAFF
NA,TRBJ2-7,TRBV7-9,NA,TGTGCCAGCAGCCAAGACCTAAGGACAGCCACCACCTACGAGCAGTACTTC,CASSQDLRTATTYEQYF
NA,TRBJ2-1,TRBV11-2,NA,TGTGCCAGCAGCTTAGATTGGCGTGGCCTGAGGCGAGAGCAGTTCTTC,CASSLDWRGLRREQFF
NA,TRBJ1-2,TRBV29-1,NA,TGCAGCGTGGAATTGGGCTGGGGCTACACCTTC,CSVELGWGYTF
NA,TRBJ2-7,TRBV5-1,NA,TGCGCCAGCAGCTTGGCCGGAGAAGATTACTACGAGCAGTACTTC,CASSLAGEDYYEQYF
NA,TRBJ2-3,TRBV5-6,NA,TGTGCCAGCAACCTTATTGGGGGGAGAGGTAGCACAGATACGCAGTATTTT,CASNLIGGRGSTDTQYF
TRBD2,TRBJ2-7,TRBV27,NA,TGTGCCAGCAGTTTATCTGGACTAGCGGGAGCCCTATACGAGCAGTACTTC,CASSLSGLAGALYEQYF
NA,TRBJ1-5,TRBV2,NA,TGTGCCAGCAGGGCAGGGGTCAATCAGCCCCAGCATTTT,CASRAGVNQPQHF
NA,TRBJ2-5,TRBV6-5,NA,TGTGCCAGCAGTTACTCGGGAGTCCGGGGGGAGACCCAGTACTTC,CASSYSGVRGETQYF
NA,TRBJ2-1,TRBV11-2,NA,TGTGCCAGCAGCGAGGACTACCCGTACAATGAGCAGTTCTTC,CASSEDYPYNEQFF
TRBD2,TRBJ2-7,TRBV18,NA,TGTGCCAGCTCACCACGGACTAGCGCCTACGAGCAGTACTTC,CASSPRTSAYEQYF
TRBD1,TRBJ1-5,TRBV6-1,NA,TGTGCCAGCAGTGAAGCGCCAGGTGGACAGGGGCCCGGTGGGCCCCAGCATTTT,CASSEAPGGQGPGGPQHF